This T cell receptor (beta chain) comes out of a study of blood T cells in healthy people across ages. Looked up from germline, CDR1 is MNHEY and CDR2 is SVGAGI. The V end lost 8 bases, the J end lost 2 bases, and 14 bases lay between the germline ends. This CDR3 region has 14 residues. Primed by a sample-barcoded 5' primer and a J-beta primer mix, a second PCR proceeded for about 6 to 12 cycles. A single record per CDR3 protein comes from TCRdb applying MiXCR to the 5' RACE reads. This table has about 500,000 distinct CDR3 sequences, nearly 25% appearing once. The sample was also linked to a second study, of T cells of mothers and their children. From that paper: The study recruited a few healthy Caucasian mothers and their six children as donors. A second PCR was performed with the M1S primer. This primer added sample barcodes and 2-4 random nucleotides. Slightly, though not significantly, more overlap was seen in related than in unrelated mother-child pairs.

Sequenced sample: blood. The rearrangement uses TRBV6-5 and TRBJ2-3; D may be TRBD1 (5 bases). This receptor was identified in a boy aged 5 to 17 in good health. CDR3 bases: TGTGCCAGCGGGGCTGGGTCAAACACAGATACGCAGTATTTT. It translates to CASGAGSNTDTQYF.